This TCR beta chain was profiled in a study of blood T cell dynamics during melanoma immunotherapy. Study outcomes and limitations: The study could not tell melanoma-specific clones from general immune activation.

There are 14 residues in the CDR3. From germline, CDR1 is SGHDN and CDR2 FVKESK. Between the trimmed V and J ends, which lost 4 bases and 2 bases, there was a span of 11 bases. As to time point: week 3, after first cycle of checkpoint inhibitor. Concerning this clone: Its cognate antigen is unknown.

Assay: immunoSEQ multiplex PCR; the TCRdb copy retains only in-frame clones and omits some. The table lists 10,000 to 12,000 clones, 75% to 90% of them singletons. This material consisted of blood, taken from a patient treated with checkpoint blockade. The V call is TRBV14, the J call TRBJ2-5; maybe TRBD2 (5 bases). The origin of this receptor is a human donor with melanoma. The CDR3 loop reads CASSRDYLQETQYF. The CDR3 DNA sequence: TGTGCCAGCAGCCGAGACTACCTTCAAGAGACCCAGTACTTC.